This T cell receptor (beta chain) stems from a study of blood T cell repertoires in COVID-19. The CDR3 has 15 amino acids. Germline CDR1 is MGHRA and CDR2 is YSYEKL. The V end lost 1 base, the J end lost 4 bases, and 14 bases lay between the germline ends. Method: immunoSEQ multiplex PCR; TCRdb's copy keeps in-frame clones and lacks some. Of tens of thousands of clones listed, around 86% are singletons. Sample: peripheral blood. The rearrangement uses TRBV4-1 and TRBJ2-7; weak D call: TRBD1 (5 bases). The sequence was obtained from a man aged 55-75 years with COVID-19, enrolled during active disease. The CDR3 bases are TGCGCCAGCAGCCAAGCCATGACAGTCCAGTACGAGCAGTACTTC. It codes for CASSQAMTVQYEQYF.